The rows below give T cell receptor beta chains drawn from one sample of a study of metastatic and nonmetastatic thyroid tumors. From the PCR reads, TCRdb re-called clones with MiXCR. The sample lists around 40,000 clones, roughly 13% occurring once. Sequencing was done on a sample of blood. The receptors come from a female donor with papillary thyroid cancer or a benign thyroid nodule (not recorded which). Some clones in this sample may be carry-over from other donors' samples. CDR3s include the opening cysteine and the closing phenylalanine or tryptophan. D genes are given only for firm matches. Size is omitted from some rows. Given values are once, few, many or a class for expanded clones.

size	J	V	D	CDR3	DNA
-	TRBJ2-1	TRBV11-2	TRBD2	CASSSVGGRGYNEHFF	TGTGCCAGCAGCTCAGTGGGAGGGAGGGGCTACAATGAGCATTTCTTC
many	TRBJ1-5	TRBV6-1	TRBD1	CASSGGTGAGNQPQHF	TGTGCCAGCAGTGGGGGGACAGGGGCGGGCAATCAGCCCCAGCATTTT
many	TRBJ1-5	TRBV27	-	CASSLAQGYQPQHF	TGTGCCAGCAGTTTGGCACAGGGCTATCAGCCCCAGCATTTT
once	TRBJ1-5	TRBV20-1	TRBD1	CSARIQGAGQPQHF	TGCAGTGCTAGAATCCAGGGGGCGGGTCAGCCCCAGCATTTT
few	TRBJ2-2	TRBV6-2/TRBV6-3	-	CASSPLGGLVTGELFF	TGTGCCAGCAGCCCACTCGGGGGCCTAGTGACCGGGGAGCTGTTTTTT
medium-sized	TRBJ1-2	TRBV6-9	-	CASSSLSARGRPYGYTF	TGTGCCAGCAGTTCCCTTAGCGCCAGAGGCAGACCCTATGGCTACACCTTC
many	TRBJ1-1	TRBV5-1	-	CASSFEGTEAFF	TGCGCCAGCAGCTTTGAAGGAACTGAAGCTTTCTTT
many	TRBJ1-1	TRBV27	-	CASSRTVISEAFF	TGTGCCAGCAGTAGGACTGTGATCAGTGAAGCTTTCTTT
many	TRBJ2-5	TRBV12-3/TRBV12-4	-	CASSLGDRDQYF	TGTGCCAGCAGTTTAGGGGACCGGGACCAGTACTTC
many	TRBJ1-3	TRBV5-5	-	CASSLEGSISGNTIYF	TGTGCCAGCAGCTTGGAAGGGTCGATCTCTGGAAACACCATATATTTT
-	TRBJ2-3	TRBV30	-	CAWGVPTTDTQYF	TGTGCCTGGGGTGTACCGACCACAGATACTCAGTATTTT
many	TRBJ2-3	TRBV20-1	TRBD2	CSAISGTSRTDTQYF	TGCAGTGCCATCTCGGGGACTAGCCGAACAGATACGCAGTATTTT
many	TRBJ1-4	TRBV7-9	-	CASSFWGDEKLFF	TGTGCCAGCAGCTTTTGGGGCGACGAAAAACTGTTTTTT
few	TRBJ2-7	TRBV28	-	CASSPTAGLAYEQYF	TGTGCCAGCAGCCCTACGGCAGGGTTGGCTTACGAGCAGTACTTC
many	TRBJ1-1	TRBV12-5	TRBD1	CASGPPRGLNTEAFF	TGTGCTAGTGGTCCACCCAGGGGGCTGAACACTGAAGCTTTCTTT
many	TRBJ2-7	TRBV3-1	TRBD2	CASSFTSASYEQYF	TGTGCCAGCAGTTTCACTAGCGCCTCCTACGAGCAGTACTTC
-	TRBJ2-4	TRBV6-2/TRBV6-3	-	CASTKSGIAKNIQYF	TGTGCCAGCACTAAGTCAGGAATAGCCAAAAACATTCAGTACTTC
many	TRBJ1-6	TRBV19	-	CASSSDRTALHF	TGTGCCAGTAGTTCAGATAGGACGGCCCTCCACTTT
many	TRBJ1-1	TRBV29-1	-	CSVLTGSTEAFF	TGCAGCGTTCTTACAGGGAGTACTGAAGCTTTCTTT
once	TRBJ1-2	TRBV20-1	-	CSARDSAHTNYGYTF	TGCAGTGCTAGAGATTCGGCACATACTAACTATGGCTACACCTTC
few	TRBJ2-1	TRBV6-1	TRBD2	CASRAAGRGFF	TGTGCCAGCAGGGCAGCGGGACGGGGTTTCTTC
medium-sized	TRBJ2-7	TRBV28	TRBD1	CASSWGQGSYEQYF	TGTGCCAGCAGTTGGGGACAGGGTTCCTACGAGCAGTACTTC
medium-sized	TRBJ2-7	TRBV6-5	TRBD1	CASSYATGTEDEQYF	TGTGCCAGCAGTTACGCCACCGGGACAGAGGATGAGCAGTACTTC
-	TRBJ2-2	TRBV4-2	-	CASSQDRYSTGELFF	TGTGCCAGCAGCCAAGATAGGTACAGCACCGGGGAGCTGTTTTTT
once	TRBJ2-7	TRBV3-1	TRBD1	CASSQDTGGQQYF	TGTGCCAGCAGCCAAGATACAGGGGGCCAGCAGTACTTC
many	TRBJ2-1	TRBV5-1	TRBD2	CASSPRGSGNSYNEQFF	TGCGCCAGCAGCCCCAGGGGTAGCGGGAATTCCTACAATGAGCAGTTCTTC
once	TRBJ1-4	TRBV27	-	CASSPLRPGVHEKLFF	TGTGCCAGCAGCCCCTTGCGCCCAGGGGTGCATGAAAAACTGTTTTTT
many	TRBJ2-7	TRBV11-2	-	CASSPRHSYEQYF	TGTGCCAGCAGCCCCAGACACTCCTACGAGCAGTACTTC